The entry below gives a single T cell receptor (beta chain) sequence along with its context. The record originates from a study of technical replicates of blood from several donors. The method was immunoSEQ multiplex PCR; TCRdb's version includes in-frame clones alone and lacks a portion of them. The sample lists roughly 50,000 clones, 90% to 95% occurring once. CDR3 length equals 14 residues. Trimming took off 7 bases at V and 5 bases at J, with 15 bases between the two ends. CDR1 SGHTA and CDR2 FQGNSA come from the germline V gene. The TCR was taken from a human donor in good health. Some clones in this sample may be carry-over from other donors' samples. The chain couples TRBV7-2 to TRBJ1-5; TRBD1 is a possible D gene (6 bases). The sample comprised PBMCs. CDR3 sequence reads: CASTKNRDDQPQHF. The CDR3 DNA reads TGTGCCAGCACCAAAAACAGGGATGATCAGCCCCAGCATTTT.